The 10 T cell receptor beta chains below all came from one sample that was sequenced in a study of long-term antiretroviral therapy in people with HIV. The assay used was immunoSEQ (version v3.0), run at survey level. Here immunoSEQ multiplex PCR was the method, and the copy in TCRdb shows in-frame clones only, minus some. The table has 25,000 to 35,000 clones, roughly 90% seen once. The source material was unsorted PBMCs, sampled 0.5 years after starting antiretroviral therapy. These receptors were obtained from a young woman with HIV.

The chain recombines TRBV7-2 with TRBJ2-7; 11 bases align to TRBD2. CDR3 length: 15 residues. Losses at the gene ends were 3 bases for V and 10 bases for J; bases not matched to a gene: 11. Germline CDR1 and CDR2: SGHTA and FQGNSA. The CDR3 here is CASSFGIAGGWGQYF. Written as DNA, the CDR3 is TGTGCCAGCAGCTTCGGTATAGCGGGAGGGTGGGGACAGTACTTC.

The rearrangement links TRBV6-6 to TRBJ2-7; possible D gene TRBD1, 6 bases. The CDR3 runs 13 residues. CDR1 and CDR2 from the germline V gene are MNHNY and SVGAGI (reference sequence). V lost 6 bases, J lost 4 bases, and 13 bases lay in between. In nucleotides, the CDR3 is TGTGCCAGCAGCCTCGACAGGATGTACGAGCAGTACTTC. Protein product: CASSLDRMYEQYF.

This clone was detected once. This sequence joins TRBV7-9 and TRBJ2-1; 10 nucleotides align to TRBD1. Germline lookup yields CDR1 SEHNR and CDR2 FQNEAQ (reference sequence). J gave up 8 bases and V 6 bases, and 22 bases lay outside the gene matches. The CDR3 consists of 19 residues. The CDR3 DNA follows: TGTGCCAGCAGAGGGGACAGGGGCGAACGGGAGGTGCGTTGGGATGAGCAGTTCTTC. Residues: CASRGDRGEREVRWDEQFF.

The V call is TRBV5-1, the J call TRBJ2-7, with a possible D match to TRBD1 (6 bases). Germline-derived CDR1 and CDR2 are SGHRS and YFSETQ. The CDR3 contains 15 residues. V was cut by 4 bases and J by 0 bases, with 14 bases left in between. The CDR3 DNA follows: TGCGCCAGCAGCCCACAGGGAATAGCCTCCTACGAGCAGTACTTC. Its translation is CASSPQGIASYEQYF.

This clone was detected once. The V and J genes are TRBV7-3 and TRBJ2-5; 9 positions match TRBD1. V shed 1 base and J 3 bases; nucleotides not matched to a gene: 6. The CDR3 totals 16 residues. Germline loops: CDR1 SGHTA, CDR2 FQGTGA. The CDR3 loop reads CASSLNPGQGEETQYF. CDR3 bases: TGTGCCAGCAGCTTAAACCCGGGACAGGGCGAAGAGACCCAGTACTTC.

The chain is built from TRBV9 and TRBJ2-7, with unresolved D. Germline CDR1 SGDLS, CDR2 YYNGEE. V shed 0 bases and J shed 6 bases, with 7 bases lying between them. This CDR3 contains 12 residues. CDR3 sequence reads: CASSVGEGEQYF. CDR3 in DNA: TGTGCCAGCAGCGTAGGGGAAGGCGAGCAGTACTTC.

The chain employs TRBV18 and TRBJ2-1, with 7 bases identical to TRBD2. Germline V gene data show CDR1 as KGHSH and CDR2 as LQKENI. The junction had 4 bases not matched to a gene; V was cut back by 1 base and J by 1 base. The CDR3 contains 16 residues. The CDR3 DNA sequence: TGTGCCAGCTCACCACGCGGGAGAGGGTCCTACAATGAGCAGTTCTTC. Its protein product is CASSPRGRGSYNEQFF.

The chain couples TRBV6-1 to TRBJ1-2; D ambiguous. This CDR3 is 10 amino acids long. Germline V gene data show CDR1 as MNHNS and CDR2 as SASEGT. The V gene lost 8 bases and the J gene lost 7 bases, with 8 bases spanning the gap. The CDR3 nucleotides are TGTGCCAGCTATCGACGTGGCTACACCTTC. Its protein product is CASYRRGYTF.

J is TRBJ2-1 and V is TRBV25-1; the D is unclear. With 4 bases removed from V and 8 bases from J, the gap between germline ends came to 6 bases. Germline-derived CDR1 and CDR2 are MGHDK and SYGVNS. CDR3 length: 11 residues. The DNA of the CDR3 is TGTGCCAGCAGTGCACTACATGAGCAGTTCTTC. It yields the protein CASSALHEQFF.

The chain recombines TRBV7-6 with TRBJ2-7; D is unresolved. The germline CDR1 and CDR2 sequences are SGHVS and FNYEAQ. Trimming shortened V by 1 base and J by 0 bases, and 19 bases separated the two germline ends. The length of the CDR3 is 18 residues. CDR3 in DNA: TGTGCCAGCAGCTTAGAGCCCTCAGACACCCCGAGCTCCTACGAGCAGTACTTC. This gives the protein CASSLEPSDTPSSYEQYF.